Listed here are 8 T cell receptor beta chains from one sample, sequenced in a study of regulatory T cells in long-lasting Graves disease. TCR beta libraries were built with iRepertoire HTBI primers and Arm-PCR of CDR3 regions. TCRdb re-analysed the multiplex PCR reads in MiXCR, keeping a single row per CDR3 protein. The data contain about 530,000 distinct CDR3 sequences, approximately 16% of them singletons. Documented time point: newly diagnosed GD, antithyroid drugs for less than 3 months. From RNA extracted from PBMCs, the TCR library was made. Separately, the same data were catalogued under a study of T cells in Graves' hyperthyroidism and ophthalmopathy.

The sequencing here drew on peripheral blood mononuclear cells (PBMCs), taken at new diagnosis, from a patient treated with antithyroid drugs. The receptor set was obtained from a woman aged 40-65 years with Graves disease.

This clonotype was detected a few times. The chain carries TRBV6-5 and TRBJ1-4, with D unclear. Germline lookup yields CDR1 MNHEY and CDR2 SVGAGI. This CDR3 region has 14 residues. The V gene lost 2 bases and the J gene lost 0 bases, with 4 bases spanning the gap. DNA for the CDR3: TGTGCCAGCAGTTACAGGACAACTAATGAAAAACTGTTTTTT. Translation gives CASSYRTTNEKLFF.

In this sample, this clonotype turned up a few times. J is TRBJ2-2 and V is TRBV25-1; TRBD2 agrees at 11 bases. This CDR3 region has 16 residues. Germline CDR1 MGHDK, CDR2 SYGVNS. After removal of 4 bases from V and 7 bases from J, the junction contained 8 bases not matched to a gene. In DNA, the CDR3 is TGTGCCAGCAGTGTTCTAGCGGGGGGTCTTGACGGGGAGCTGTTTTTT. This sequence encodes CASSVLAGGLDGELFF.

This clonotype was observed a handful of times. V gene TRBV19 combines with J gene TRBJ2-1; 9 positions match TRBD2. The CDR3 consists of 16 residues. V shed 3 bases and J 2 bases; nucleotides not matched to a gene: 5. The germline gives CDR1 LNHDA, CDR2 SQIVND (reference sequence). The CDR3 coding sequence is TGTGCCAGTAGTATTTGGGCTAGCGGGGCCTACAATGAGCAGTTCTTC. Amino acids: CASSIWASGAYNEQFF.

This clonotype has only a few counts. The chain is built from TRBV5-4 and TRBJ1-6, with 8 bases fitting TRBD1. The CDR3 sequence is 16 residues long. The germline gives CDR1 SGHNT, CDR2 YYREEE (reference sequence). The V and J ends lost 4 bases and 1 base, in that order; junction bases with no gene match: 4. The CDR3 reads CASSARQGSYNSPLHF. CDR3 nucleotides: TGTGCCAGCAGCGCAAGACAGGGGTCCTATAATTCACCCCTCCACTTT.

In regard to this clonotype: A much larger clone is a single base away; this may be a read error. This chain connects TRBV5-5 to TRBJ2-1; 9 positions agree with TRBD1. The CDR3 length is 18 residues. Germline V gives CDR1 SGHKS, CDR2 YYEKEE (reference sequence). Trimming cost V 0 bases and J 10 bases; bases outside gene matches: 17. Here the CDR3 reads CASSLVALRTGVYYEQFF. CDR3 sequence (DNA): TGTGCCAGCAGCTTGGTAGCGCTTAGGACAGGGGTCTACTACGAGCAGTTCTTC.

This clonotype has more than one count but fewer than ten. This chain uses TRBV4-2 with TRBJ2-1, with D possibly matching TRBD2 (5 bases). This CDR3 is built from 15 residues. CDR1 and CDR2 from the germline V gene are LGHNA and YNFKEQ. The V gene lost 2 bases and the J gene lost 0 bases, with 8 bases spanning the gap. The CDR3 DNA sequence: TGTGCCAGCAGCCAACCAGACTACTCCTACAATGAGCAGTTCTTC. This translates into CASSQPDYSYNEQFF.

This clonotype was recorded many times. The gene calls are TRBV19 and TRBJ1-1; the D gene is possibly TRBD1 (6 bases). V dropped 6 bases and J dropped 4 bases, with 12 bases sitting between them. This CDR3 contains 13 residues. Germline V CDR1 and CDR2: LNHDA, SQIVND (reference sequence). As DNA, the CDR3 is TGTGCCAGTAGCAAACAGGGTCTCACTGAAGCTTTCTTT. Protein sequence: CASSKQGLTEAFF.

This clonotype was recorded at least ten times. The rearrangement uses TRBV2 and TRBJ1-1; D remains unclear. V shed 4 bases and J shed 7 bases, with 13 bases lying between them. The germline CDR1 and CDR2 sequences are SNHLY and FYNNEI. This CDR3 spans 13 amino acids. The CDR3 sequence: CASSAVGLFEAFF. The CDR3 region has the DNA TGTGCCAGCAGTGCCGTTGGACTGTTTGAAGCTTTCTTT.